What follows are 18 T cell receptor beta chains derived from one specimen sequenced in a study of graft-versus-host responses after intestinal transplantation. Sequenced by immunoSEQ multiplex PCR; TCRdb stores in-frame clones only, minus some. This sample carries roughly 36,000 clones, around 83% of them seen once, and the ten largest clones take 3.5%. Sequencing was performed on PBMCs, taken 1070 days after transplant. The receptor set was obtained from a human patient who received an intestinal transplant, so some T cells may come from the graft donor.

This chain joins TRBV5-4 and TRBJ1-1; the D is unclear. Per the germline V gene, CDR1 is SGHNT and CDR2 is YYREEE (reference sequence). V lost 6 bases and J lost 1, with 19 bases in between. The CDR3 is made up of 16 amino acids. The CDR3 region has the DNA TGTGCCAGCACCCCCGGAACCGGACGGAAGAACACTGAAGCTTTCTTT. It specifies CASTPGTGRKNTEAFF.

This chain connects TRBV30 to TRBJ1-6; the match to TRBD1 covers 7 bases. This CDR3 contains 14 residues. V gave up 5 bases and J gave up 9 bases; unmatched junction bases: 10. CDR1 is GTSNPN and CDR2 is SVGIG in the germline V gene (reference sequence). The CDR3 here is CAWVGAGGTSPLHF. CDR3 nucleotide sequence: TGTGCCTGGGTGGGGGCAGGGGGGACTTCACCCCTCCACTTT.

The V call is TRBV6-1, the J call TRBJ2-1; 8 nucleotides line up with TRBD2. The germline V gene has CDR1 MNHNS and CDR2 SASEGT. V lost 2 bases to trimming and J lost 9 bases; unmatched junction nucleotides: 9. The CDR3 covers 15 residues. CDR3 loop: CASSETPSSGSEQFF. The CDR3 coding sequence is TGTGCCAGCAGTGAAACACCATCAAGCGGGAGTGAGCAGTTCTTC.

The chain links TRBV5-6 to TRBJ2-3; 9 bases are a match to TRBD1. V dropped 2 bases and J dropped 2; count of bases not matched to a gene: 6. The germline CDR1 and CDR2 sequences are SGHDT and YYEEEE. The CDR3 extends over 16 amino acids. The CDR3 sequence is CASSFQRDRATDTQYF. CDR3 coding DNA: TGTGCCAGCAGCTTTCAGCGGGACAGGGCCACAGATACGCAGTATTTT.

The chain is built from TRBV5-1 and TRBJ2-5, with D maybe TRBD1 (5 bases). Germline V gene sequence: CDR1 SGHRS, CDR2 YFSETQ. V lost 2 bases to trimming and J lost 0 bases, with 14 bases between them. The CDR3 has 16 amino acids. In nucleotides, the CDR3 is TGCGCCAGCAGCTTACAGGCCCCAAGGTACCAAGAGACCCAGTACTTC. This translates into CASSLQAPRYQETQYF.

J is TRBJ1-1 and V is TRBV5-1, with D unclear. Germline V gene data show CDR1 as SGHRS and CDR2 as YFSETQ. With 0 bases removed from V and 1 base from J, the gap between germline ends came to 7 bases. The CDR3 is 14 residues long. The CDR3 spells CASSLGATNTEAFF. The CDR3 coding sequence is TGCGCCAGCAGCTTGGGCGCCACGAACACTGAAGCTTTCTTT.

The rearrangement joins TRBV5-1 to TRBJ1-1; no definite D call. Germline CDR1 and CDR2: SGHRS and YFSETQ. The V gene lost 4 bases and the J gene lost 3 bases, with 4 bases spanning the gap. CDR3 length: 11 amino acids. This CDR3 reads CASSRHTEAFF. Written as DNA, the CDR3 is TGCGCCAGCAGCAGGCACACTGAAGCTTTCTTT.

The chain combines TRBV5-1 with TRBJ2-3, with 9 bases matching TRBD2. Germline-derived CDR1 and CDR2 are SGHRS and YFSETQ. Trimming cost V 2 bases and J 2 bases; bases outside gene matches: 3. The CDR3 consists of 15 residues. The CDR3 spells CASSFSGRNTDTQYF. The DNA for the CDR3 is TGCGCCAGCAGCTTTAGCGGGAGAAACACAGATACGCAGTATTTT.

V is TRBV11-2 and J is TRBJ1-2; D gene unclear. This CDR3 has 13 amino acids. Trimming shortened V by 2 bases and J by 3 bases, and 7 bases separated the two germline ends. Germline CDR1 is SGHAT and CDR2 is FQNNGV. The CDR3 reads CASSLQNHYGYTF. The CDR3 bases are TGTGCCAGCAGCTTACAGAACCACTATGGCTACACCTTC.

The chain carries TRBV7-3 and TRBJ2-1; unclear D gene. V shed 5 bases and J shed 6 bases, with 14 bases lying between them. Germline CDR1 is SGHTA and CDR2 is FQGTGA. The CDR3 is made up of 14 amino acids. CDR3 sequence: CASSPFSASNEQFF. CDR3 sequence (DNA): TGTGCCAGCAGCCCATTCTCGGCAAGCAATGAGCAGTTCTTC.

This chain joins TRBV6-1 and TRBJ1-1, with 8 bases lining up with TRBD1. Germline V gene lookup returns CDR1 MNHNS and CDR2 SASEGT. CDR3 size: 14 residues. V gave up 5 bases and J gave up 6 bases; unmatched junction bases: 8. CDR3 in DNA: TGTGCCAGCAGTACTGTGGACAGGGCCTCTGAAGCTTTCTTT. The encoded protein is CASSTVDRASEAFF.

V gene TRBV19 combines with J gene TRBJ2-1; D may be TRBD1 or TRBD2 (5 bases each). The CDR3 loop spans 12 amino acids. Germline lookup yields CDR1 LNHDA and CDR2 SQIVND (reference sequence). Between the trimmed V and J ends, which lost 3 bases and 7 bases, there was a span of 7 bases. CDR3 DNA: TGTGCCAGTAGTATTTGGGGGAATGAGCAGTTCTTC. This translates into CASSIWGNEQFF.

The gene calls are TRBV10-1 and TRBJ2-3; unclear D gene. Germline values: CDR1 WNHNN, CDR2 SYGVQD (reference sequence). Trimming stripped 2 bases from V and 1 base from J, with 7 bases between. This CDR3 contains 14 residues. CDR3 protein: CASSEESGTDTQYF. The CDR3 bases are TGCGCCAGCAGTGAGGAAAGCGGCACAGATACGCAGTATTTT.

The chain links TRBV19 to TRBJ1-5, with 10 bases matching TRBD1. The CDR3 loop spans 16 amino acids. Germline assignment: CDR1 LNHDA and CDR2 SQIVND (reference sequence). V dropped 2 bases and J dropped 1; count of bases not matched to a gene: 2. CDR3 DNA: TGTGCCAGTAGTATACGGGACAGGGGAAGCAATCAGCCCCAGCATTTT. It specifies CASSIRDRGSNQPQHF. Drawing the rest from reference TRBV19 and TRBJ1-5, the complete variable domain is DGGITQSPKYLFRKEGQNVTLSCEQNLNHDAMYWYRQDPGQGLRLIYYSQIVNDFQKGDIAEGYSVSREKKESFPLTVTSAQKNPTAFYLCASSIRDRGSNQPQHFGDGTRLSIL.

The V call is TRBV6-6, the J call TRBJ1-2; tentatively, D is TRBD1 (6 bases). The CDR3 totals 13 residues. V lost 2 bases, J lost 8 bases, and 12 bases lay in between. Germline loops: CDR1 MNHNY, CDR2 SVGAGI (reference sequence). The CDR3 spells CASSYAGAVGYTF. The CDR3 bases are TGTGCCAGCAGTTACGCAGGGGCGGTGGGCTACACCTTC.

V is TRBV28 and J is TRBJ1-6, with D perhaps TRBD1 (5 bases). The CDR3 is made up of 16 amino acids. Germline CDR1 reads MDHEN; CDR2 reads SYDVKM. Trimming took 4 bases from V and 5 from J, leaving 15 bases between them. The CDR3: CASSSEIWGNNSPLHF. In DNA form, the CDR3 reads TGTGCCAGCAGTTCCGAGATATGGGGGAATAATTCACCCCTCCACTTT.

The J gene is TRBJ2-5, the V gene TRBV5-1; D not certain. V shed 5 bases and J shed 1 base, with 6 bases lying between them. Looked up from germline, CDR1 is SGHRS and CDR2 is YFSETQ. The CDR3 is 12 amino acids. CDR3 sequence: CASRGSQETQYF. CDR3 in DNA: TGCGCCAGCAGGGGCAGCCAAGAGACCCAGTACTTC.

Here the CDR3 reads CSVRDREFYEQYF. The CDR3, as DNA: TGCAGCGTCCGGGACAGGGAGTTCTACGAGCAGTACTTC. This sequence joins TRBV29-1 and TRBJ2-7, with 9 bases identical to TRBD1. The CDR3 consists of 13 residues. CDR1 and CDR2 from the germline V gene are SQVTM and ANQGSEA. Germline trimming cut 6 bases from V and 3 bases from J; bases unmatched to any gene: 6.